These 8 T cell receptor beta chains were all obtained from the same sample, sequenced in a study of T cells in localized non-small cell lung cancer. This table comes from immunoSEQ multiplex PCR, and its TCRdb copy is limited to in-frame clones, with some not included. Of tens of thousands of clones listed, about 90% were seen once; the top ten hold approximately 2%. Sample: peripheral blood, taken before any cancer treatment. The receptors stem from a woman aged 35 to 70 with stage I lung adenocarcinoma.

The chain couples TRBV5-1 to TRBJ1-1; TRBD1 aligns across 12 bases. CDR1 is SGHRS and CDR2 is YFSETQ in the germline V gene. With 4 bases clipped from V and 1 base from J, the junction kept 8 bases outside the gene matches. The CDR3 has 17 amino acids. CDR3 nucleotides: TGCGCCAGCAGCCCCCGGGACAGGGGGCATTCGAACACTGAAGCTTTCTTT. It yields the protein CASSPRDRGHSNTEAFF.

The chain employs TRBV6-1 and TRBJ2-1; no reliable D call. The V end lost 1 base, the J end lost 5 bases, and 12 bases lay between the germline ends. There are 15 residues in the CDR3. Germline assignment: CDR1 MNHNS and CDR2 SASEGT. The CDR3 loop reads CASSEVRLLDNEQFF. CDR3 sequence (DNA): TGTGCCAGCAGTGAAGTCAGGCTACTTGACAATGAGCAGTTCTTC.

The rearrangement uses TRBV6-6 and TRBJ1-5; D gene uncertain. This CDR3 is 14 amino acids long. V shed 6 bases and J shed 2 bases, with 11 bases lying between them. Germline CDR1 MNHNY, CDR2 SVGAGI (reference sequence). The CDR3 region has the DNA TGTGCCAGCAGGGAAACCAGCGGCAATCAGCCCCAGCATTTT. Encoded protein: CASRETSGNQPQHF.

This rearrangement joins TRBV6-5 to TRBJ2-2, with D possibly being TRBD1 (6 bases). The germline V gene encodes CDR1 MNHEY and CDR2 SVGAGI. This CDR3 region has 14 residues. The V gene lost 7 bases and the J gene lost 6 bases, with 15 bases spanning the gap. The CDR3 loop reads CASTPDGGPGELFF. The DNA for the CDR3 is TGTGCCAGCACCCCTGATGGGGGCCCCGGGGAGCTGTTTTTT.

V and J are TRBV6-6 and TRBJ2-3, with TRBD1 identical over 8 bases. Germline lookup yields CDR1 MNHNY and CDR2 SVGAGI (reference sequence). This CDR3 spans 16 amino acids. After removal of 6 bases from V and 0 bases from J, the junction contained 8 bases not matched to a gene. CDR3 DNA: TGTGCCAGCAGCCCCCGACAGGGGATGAGCACAGATACGCAGTATTTT. It yields the protein CASSPRQGMSTDTQYF.

The genes are TRBV18 and TRBJ1-2; D may be TRBD1 (6 bases). V was pared by 3 bases and J by 4 bases, with 9 bases between. The germline V gene encodes CDR1 KGHSH and CDR2 LQKENI. The CDR3 loop spans 13 amino acids. For the CDR3, the DNA is TGTGCCAGCTCACCGGACAGTGCCTATGGCTACACCTTC. Translation gives CASSPDSAYGYTF.

The gene calls are TRBV19 and TRBJ1-2; D remains unclear. Deletions cut 3 bases from V and 5 bases from J, with 7 bases between. This CDR3 is built from 12 residues. CDR1 and CDR2 from the germline V gene are LNHDA and SQIVND (reference sequence). As DNA, the CDR3 is TGTGCCAGTAGTATTGAAGCGTATGGCTACACCTTC. Amino acid sequence: CASSIEAYGYTF.

The chain couples TRBV25-1 to TRBJ2-5; D gene unclear. There are 14 residues in the CDR3. V lost 6 bases and J 13 bases, leaving 24 bases between the germline ends. In germline, CDR1 is MGHDK, CDR2 SYGVNS. The CDR3 loop is CASREQNLITPAYF. The CDR3, as DNA: TGTGCCAGCAGGGAACAGAATTTGATAACACCAGCGTACTTC.